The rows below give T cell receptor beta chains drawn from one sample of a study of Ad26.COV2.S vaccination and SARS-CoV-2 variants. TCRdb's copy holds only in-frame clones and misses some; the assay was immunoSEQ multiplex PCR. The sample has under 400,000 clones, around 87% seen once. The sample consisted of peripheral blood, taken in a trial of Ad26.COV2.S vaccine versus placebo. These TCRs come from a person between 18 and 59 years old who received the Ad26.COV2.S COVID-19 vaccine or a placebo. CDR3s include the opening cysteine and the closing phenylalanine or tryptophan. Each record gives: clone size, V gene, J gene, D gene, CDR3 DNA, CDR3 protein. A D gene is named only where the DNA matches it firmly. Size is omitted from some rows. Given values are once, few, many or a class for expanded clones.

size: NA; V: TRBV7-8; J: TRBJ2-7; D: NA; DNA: TGTGCCAGCACCGTTTGGAGGGACCGCTCCTACGAGCAGTACTTC; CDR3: CASTVWRDRSYEQYF
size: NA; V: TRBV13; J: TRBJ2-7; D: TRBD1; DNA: TGTGCCAGCAGCTTAAGGGACAGGGCTTCCTACGAGCAGTACTTC; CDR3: CASSLRDRASYEQYF
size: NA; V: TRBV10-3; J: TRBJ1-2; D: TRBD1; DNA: TGTGCCATCAGTGAGCCGGGACAGGCTTTCTCGCTCCTTGGCTACACCTTC; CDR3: CAISEPGQAFSLLGYTF
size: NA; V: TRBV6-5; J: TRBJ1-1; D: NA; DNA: TGTGCCAGCAGTTACGGGGGATGGACTGAAGCTTTCTTT; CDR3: CASSYGGWTEAFF
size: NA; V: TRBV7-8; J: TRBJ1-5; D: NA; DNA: TGTGCCAGCAGCTTAGAACAGGGAGGACAGCCCCAGCATTTT; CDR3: CASSLEQGGQPQHF
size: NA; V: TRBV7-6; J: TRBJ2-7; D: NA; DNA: TGTGCCAGCAGCCGTCTGTCCCAGAGCTCCTACGAGCAGTACTTC; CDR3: CASSRLSQSSYEQYF
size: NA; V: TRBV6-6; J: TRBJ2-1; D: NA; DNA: TGTGCCAGCAGAGGCATTTCCTACAATGAGCAGTTCTTC; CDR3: CASRGISYNEQFF
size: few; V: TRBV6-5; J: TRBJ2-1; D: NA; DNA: TGTGCCAGCAGTTACGTCGGGGACGAACAGTTCTTC; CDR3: CASSYVGDEQFF
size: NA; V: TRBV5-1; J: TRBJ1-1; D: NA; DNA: TGCGCCAGCAGCCCGGCACATCAAGCGAACACTGAAGCTTTCTTT; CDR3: CASSPAHQANTEAFF
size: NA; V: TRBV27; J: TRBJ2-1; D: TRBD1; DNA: TGTGCCAGCAGTTCCGGGACAGGGGGCGGGGATGAGCAGTTCTTC; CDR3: CASSSGTGGGDEQFF
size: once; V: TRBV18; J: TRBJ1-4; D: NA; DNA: TGTGCCAGCTCACCATCGGGCCATAATGAAAAACTGTTTTTT; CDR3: CASSPSGHNEKLFF
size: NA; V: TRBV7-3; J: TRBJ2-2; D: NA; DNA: TGTGCCAGCAGCGTAATGGTGGGGGCCGGGGAGCTGTTTTTT; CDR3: CASSVMVGAGELFF
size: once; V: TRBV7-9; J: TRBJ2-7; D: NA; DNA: TGTGCCAGCAGCTTAGCTCCAGCAGAGCAGTACTTC; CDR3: CASSLAPAEQYF
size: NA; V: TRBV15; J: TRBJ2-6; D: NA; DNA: TGTGCCACCAGCAGAGATAACAGAGTAGACTCTGGGGCCAACGTCCTGACTTTC; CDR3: CATSRDNRVDSGANVLTF
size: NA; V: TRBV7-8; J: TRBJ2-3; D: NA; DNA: TGTGCCAGCAGCCCAGCCCGGGGGAACGTCACAGATACGCAGTATTTT; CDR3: CASSPARGNVTDTQYF
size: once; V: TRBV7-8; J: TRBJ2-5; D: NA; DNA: TGTGCCAGCAGCTTGAGGGCCCAAGAGACCCAGTACTTC; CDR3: CASSLRAQETQYF
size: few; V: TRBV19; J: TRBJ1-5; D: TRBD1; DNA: TGTGCCAGTAGTATAGGACAGGGCGGCAATCAGCCCCAGCATTTT; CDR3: CASSIGQGGNQPQHF
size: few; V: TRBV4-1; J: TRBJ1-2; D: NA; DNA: TGCGCCAGCAGCCAACAGGACGGCTATGGCTACACCTTC; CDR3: CASSQQDGYGYTF
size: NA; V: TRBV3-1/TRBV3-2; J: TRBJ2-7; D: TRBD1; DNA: TGTGCCAGCAGCCAAACGGGACAGCCTATGAGCTCCTACGAGCAGTACTTC; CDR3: CASSQTGQPMSSYEQYF
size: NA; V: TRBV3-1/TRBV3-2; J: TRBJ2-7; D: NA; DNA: TGTGCCAGCAGCCAACTAGGACCCGGGGCAGGGATCTCCTACGAGCAGTACTTC; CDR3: CASSQLGPGAGISYEQYF
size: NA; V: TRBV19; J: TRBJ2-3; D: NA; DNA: TGTGCCAGTAGTCCCATGTTCCGGAGCAGCACAGATACGCAGTATTTT; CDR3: CASSPMFRSSTDTQYF
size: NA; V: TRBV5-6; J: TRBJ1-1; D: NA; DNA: TGTGCCAGCAGCAGGGACGGCACTGAAGCTTTCTTT; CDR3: CASSRDGTEAFF
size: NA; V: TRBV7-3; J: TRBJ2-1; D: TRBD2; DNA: TGTGCCAGCAGCGCGACGGGACTTAGCGGGGGTGAGCAGTTCTTC; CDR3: CASSATGLSGGEQFF
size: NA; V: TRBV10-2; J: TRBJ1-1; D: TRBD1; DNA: TGCGCCAGCAGTGAGTCGTCGACAGGGGGTGGGGTAGCTTTCTTT; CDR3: CASSESSTGGGVAFF
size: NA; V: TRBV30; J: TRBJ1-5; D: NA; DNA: TGTGCCTGGAGTGCGCGGAGGAATCAGCCCCAGCATTTT; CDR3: CAWSARRNQPQHF
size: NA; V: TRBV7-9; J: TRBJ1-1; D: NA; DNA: TGTGCCAGCAGCTTAGGAGGGGTTGAAGCTTTCTTT; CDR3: CASSLGGVEAFF
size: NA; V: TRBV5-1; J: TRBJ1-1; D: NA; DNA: TGCGCCAGCAGCTTGTACACGGGCACTGAAGCTTTCTTT; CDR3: CASSLYTGTEAFF
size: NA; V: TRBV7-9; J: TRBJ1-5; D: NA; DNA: TGTGCCAGCAGCCTTTCAGACAATCAGCCCCAGCATTTT; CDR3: CASSLSDNQPQHF
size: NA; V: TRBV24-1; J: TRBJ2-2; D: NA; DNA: TGTGCCACAGGCGGTAACACCGGGGAGCTGTTTTTT; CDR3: CATGGNTGELFF
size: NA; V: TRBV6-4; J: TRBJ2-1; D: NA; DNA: TGTGCCAGCAGCGCGGACAACAACAATGAGCAGTTCTTC; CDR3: CASSADNNNEQFF
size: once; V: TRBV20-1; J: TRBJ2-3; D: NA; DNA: TGCAGTGCTAGTCTTCACCGTGCTAGCACAGATACGCAGTATTTT; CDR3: CSASLHRASTDTQYF
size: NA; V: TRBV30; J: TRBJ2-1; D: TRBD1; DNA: TGTGCCTGGAGTCAACTTAGGGCAGGGGGCGGCAGGAGCTCCTACAATGAGCAGTTCTTC; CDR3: CAWSQLRAGGGRSSYNEQFF
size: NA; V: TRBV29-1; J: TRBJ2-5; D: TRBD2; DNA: TGCAGCGGCTCTAGCGGGGACGCGACCCAGTACTTC; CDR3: CSGSSGDATQYF
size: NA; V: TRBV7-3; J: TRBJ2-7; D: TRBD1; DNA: TGTGCCAGCAGCCCAGGGACAGGGAACTACGAGCAGTACTTC; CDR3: CASSPGTGNYEQYF
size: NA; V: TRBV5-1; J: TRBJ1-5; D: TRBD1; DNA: TGCGCCAGCAGCTTACAGGGGAACAATCAGCCCCAGCATTTT; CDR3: CASSLQGNNQPQHF
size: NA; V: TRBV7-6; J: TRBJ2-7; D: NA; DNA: TGTGCCAGCAGCGAAGCCCCTCTGTACGAGCAGTACTTC; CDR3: CASSEAPLYEQYF
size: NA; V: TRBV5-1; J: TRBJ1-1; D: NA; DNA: TGCGCCAGCAGCTTGGAGGTGGGACGAAATGAAGCTTTCTTT; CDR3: CASSLEVGRNEAFF
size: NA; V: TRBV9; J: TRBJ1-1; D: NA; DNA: TGTGCCAGCAGCGTAGTAGTAGGCACTGAAGCTTTCTTT; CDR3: CASSVVVGTEAFF
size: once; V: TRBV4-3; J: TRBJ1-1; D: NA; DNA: TGCGCCAGCAGCCAATCGTGGCAGAACACTGAAGCTTTCTTT; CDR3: CASSQSWQNTEAFF
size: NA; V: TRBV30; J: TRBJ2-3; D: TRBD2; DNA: TGTGCCTGGAGTGGGGGGGGAGATACGCAGTATTTT; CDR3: CAWSGGGDTQYF
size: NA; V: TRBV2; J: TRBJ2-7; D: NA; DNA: TGTGCCAGCTTGGACCGCCCCTACGAGCAGTACTTC; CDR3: CASLDRPYEQYF
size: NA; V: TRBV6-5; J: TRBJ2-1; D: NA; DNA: TGTGCCAGCAGTTACCGGGACATCTCCTACAATGAGCAGTTCTTC; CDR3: CASSYRDISYNEQFF
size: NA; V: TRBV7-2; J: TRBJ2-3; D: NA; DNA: TGTGCCAGCAGCTCAGGACCAGCGGGCGTGCCGGGGGATACGCAGTATTTT; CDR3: CASSSGPAGVPGDTQYF
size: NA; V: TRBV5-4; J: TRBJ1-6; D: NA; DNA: TGTGCCAGCAGCTTGTCGTTGAATAATAATTCACCCCTCCACTTT; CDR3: CASSLSLNNNSPLHF
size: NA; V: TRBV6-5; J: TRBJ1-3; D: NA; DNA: TGTGCCAGCAGGTCAGGGCCAGTATCTGGAAACACCATATATTTT; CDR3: CASRSGPVSGNTIYF
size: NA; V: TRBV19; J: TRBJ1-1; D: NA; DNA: TGTGCCAGTAGTATAGGGATGGTCACTGAAGCTTTCTTT; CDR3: CASSIGMVTEAFF